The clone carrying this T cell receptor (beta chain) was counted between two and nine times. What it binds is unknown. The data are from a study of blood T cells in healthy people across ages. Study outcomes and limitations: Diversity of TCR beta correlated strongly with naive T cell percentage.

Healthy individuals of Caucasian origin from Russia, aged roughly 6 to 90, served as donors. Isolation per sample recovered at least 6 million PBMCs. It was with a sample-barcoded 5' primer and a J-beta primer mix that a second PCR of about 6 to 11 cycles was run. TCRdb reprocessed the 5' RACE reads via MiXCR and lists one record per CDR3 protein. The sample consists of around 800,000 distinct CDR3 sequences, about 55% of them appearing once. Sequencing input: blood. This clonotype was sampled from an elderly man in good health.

The DNA of the CDR3 is TGCAGCGTTGAAGACCTGGGACTTAGCACAGATACGCAGTATTTT. It codes for CSVEDLGLSTDTQYF. The chain uses TRBV29-1 and TRBJ2-3; D perhaps matches TRBD2 (6 bases). Trimming took 0 bases from V and 0 from J, leaving 10 bases between them. Looked up from germline, CDR1 is SQVTM and CDR2 is ANQGSEA. This CDR3 is 15 amino acids long.